The following is a T cell receptor (beta chain) sequence with its context. This clonotype was seen repeatedly, ten times or more. No cognate antigen has been identified for it. Base qualities are not at hand, and no much larger clone is one base apart. Every patient had bone marrow sampled at the time of active disease. Ficoll-Hypaque density gradient centrifugation was used to isolate the bone marrow mononuclear cells. Myeloma plasma cells were removed and CD138-negative cells were collected by negative selection after labeling with CD138 magnetic microbeads on a MACS separator. Flow cytometry on an Attune NxT with CD138 antibodies was used to check the purity of the isolated cells. TRIzol reagent was used to extract total RNA, which was then quantified with a NanoDrop spectrophotometer. Paired RNA-seq and IR-seq were performed on each patient's CD138-negative bone marrow sample. This entry belongs to a study of read filtering for tumor transcriptome and immune sequencing (dated by TCRdb to about 2020). About the full investigation: The cohort consisted of roughly 16 male and over twelve female patients, with a mean age of 65.9 years and an age range of about 40 to 85. By revised international staging, 8 or 9 patients were R-ISS I, 16 were R-ISS II and over 5 were R-ISS III. After DNase treatment, whole-transcriptome libraries were prepared using the TruSeq RNA Access Library Prep Kit. TCR-region mapped reads per sample ranged from about 3.5 to 10.27 million with IR-seq versus only about 75 to 1273 with RNA-seq. TCR repertoires obtained by targeted immune repertoire sequencing and by bulk whole-transcriptome sequencing performed on the same bone marrow samples were compared. A main aim was a read-filtering strategy for immune repertoire data, specifically whether clonotypes supported by a single read should be removed.

The CDR3 runs 15 residues from the cysteine to the phenylalanine. CDR3 DNA only is kept here, 45 bases in frame from base 1. Trimming at the junction amounts to 2 bases on V and 1 base on J, and the germline ends lie 11 bases apart. Overall results and qualifications from the work: Removing single-read clonotypes increased the correlation between IR-seq and RNA-seq shared clonotype proportions. Compared with RNA-seq, IR-seq captured clonotypes at much higher depth and more reliably, and a smaller IR-seq throughput was enough to identify most shared clonotypes. The sorted CD138-negative fraction was a mixed bone marrow immune population, not purified T cells. In IR-seq, about 82% of clonotypes but approximately 3.7% of total reads were represented by single-read clonotypes, whereas in RNA-seq, around 75% of clonotypes and almost 45% of reads were represented by single-read clonotypes.

Starting from roughly 440 ng RNA, TCR libraries were constructed with the Immunoverse kit using molecular barcoded adaptors that cover the alpha/delta and beta/gamma chains. TCR library preparation was performed with the same RNA that was used for transcriptome sequencing. Sequencing of the TCR libraries was done on an Illumina HiSeq 4000 with 2 x 150 cycles. In the original analysis: Using MiXCR, which included quality filtering and error correction, TCR reads were aligned to human V, D, J and C references and then assembled into CDR3 clonotypes. Clonotype counts and gene usage diversity were analyzed with the tcR package in R. Raw mapping reads were checked after the RNA-seq reads had been mapped by STAR aligner version 2.5.3a onto the human GRCh37 genome. To test how sequencing depth affected the clonotypes detected, IR-seq fastq files were randomly downsampled with Seqtk 1.3. TCRdb reprocessing: public reads trimmed at Q25 with fastp, clones called with MiXCR, in-frame beta chains kept. Identical CDR3 protein sequences are pooled into one entry, listed with their most common genes and DNA. TCRdb's processing, not the authors' own work, is the source of the V and J calls. Here the sample has 93,000 or so distinct CDR3 sequences; 20% to 25% occur a single time. About 10% of the sample is taken by the ten largest.

The chain is assembled from TRBV12-3 or TRBV12-4 and TRBJ1-1; too little of a D gene remains to name it. Sequencing was done on a sample of a population of CD138-negative cells sorted from bone marrow. The cell subset or site label of this sample denotes: bone marrow mononuclear cells depleted of CD138+ plasma/myeloma cells by negative magnetic selection. The sequence came from a donor aged 40 or over with multiple myeloma. The CDR3 in this case is CASSLLDPRNTEAFF. The bases are TGTGCCAGCAGTTTATTAGACCCCCGGAACACTGAAGCTTTCTTT.